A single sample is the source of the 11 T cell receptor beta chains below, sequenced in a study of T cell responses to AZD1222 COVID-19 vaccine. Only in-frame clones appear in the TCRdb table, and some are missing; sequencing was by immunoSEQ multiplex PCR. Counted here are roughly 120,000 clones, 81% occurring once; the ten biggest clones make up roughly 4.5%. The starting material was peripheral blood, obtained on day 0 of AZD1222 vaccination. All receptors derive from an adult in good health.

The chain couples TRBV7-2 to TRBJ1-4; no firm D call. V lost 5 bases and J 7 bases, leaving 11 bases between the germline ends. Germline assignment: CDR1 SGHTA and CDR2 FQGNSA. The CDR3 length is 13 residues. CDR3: CASSEAWGEKLFF. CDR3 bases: TGTGCCAGCAGCGAAGCATGGGGTGAAAAACTGTTTTTT.

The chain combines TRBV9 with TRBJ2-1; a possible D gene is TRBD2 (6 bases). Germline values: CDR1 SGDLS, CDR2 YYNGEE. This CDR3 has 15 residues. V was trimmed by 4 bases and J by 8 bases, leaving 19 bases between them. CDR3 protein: CASSLGTLGIDEQFF. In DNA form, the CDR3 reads TGTGCCAGCAGCCTAGGGACTTTAGGAATAGATGAGCAGTTCTTC.

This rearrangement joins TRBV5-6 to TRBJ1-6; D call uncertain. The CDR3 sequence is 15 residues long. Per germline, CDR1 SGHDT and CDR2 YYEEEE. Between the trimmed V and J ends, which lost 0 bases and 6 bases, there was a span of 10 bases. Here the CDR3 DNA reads TGTGCCAGCAGCTTGGGAAGCGTCGGTAATTCACCCCTCCACTTT. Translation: CASSLGSVGNSPLHF.

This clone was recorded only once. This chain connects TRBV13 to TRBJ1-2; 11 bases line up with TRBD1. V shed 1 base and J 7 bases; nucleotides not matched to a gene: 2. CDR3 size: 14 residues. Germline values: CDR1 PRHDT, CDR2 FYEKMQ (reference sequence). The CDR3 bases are TGTGCCAGCAGCTTAGACGGGACAGGGGGTGGCTACACCTTC. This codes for CASSLDGTGGGYTF. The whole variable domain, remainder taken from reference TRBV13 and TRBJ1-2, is AAGVIQSPRHLIKEKRETATLKCYPIPRHDTVYWYQQGPGQDPQFLISFYEKMQSDKGSIPDRFSAQQFSDYHSELNMSSLELGDSALYFCASSLDGTGGGYTFGSGTRLTVV.

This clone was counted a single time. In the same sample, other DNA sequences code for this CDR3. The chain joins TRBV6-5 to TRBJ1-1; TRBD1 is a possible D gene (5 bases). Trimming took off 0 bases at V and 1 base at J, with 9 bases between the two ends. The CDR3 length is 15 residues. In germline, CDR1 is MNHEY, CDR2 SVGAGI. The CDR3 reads CASSYSWQGNTEAFF. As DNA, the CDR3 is TGTGCCAGCAGTTACTCGTGGCAGGGGAACACTGAAGCTTTCTTT.

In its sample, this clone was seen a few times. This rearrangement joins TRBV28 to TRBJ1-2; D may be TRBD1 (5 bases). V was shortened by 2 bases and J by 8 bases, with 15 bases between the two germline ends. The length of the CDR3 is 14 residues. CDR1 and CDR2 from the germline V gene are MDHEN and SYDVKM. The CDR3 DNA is TGTGCCAGCAGTTTAGGGGCAGGGAAGGGAGGCTACACCTTC. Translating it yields CASSLGAGKGGYTF.

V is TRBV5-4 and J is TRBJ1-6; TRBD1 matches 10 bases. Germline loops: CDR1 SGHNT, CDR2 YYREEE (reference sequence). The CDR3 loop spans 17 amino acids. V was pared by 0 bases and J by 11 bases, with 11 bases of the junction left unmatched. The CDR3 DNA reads TGTGCCAGCAGCTTGGGTGGGACAGGGGTCTACCCTGCACCCCTCCACTTT. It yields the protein CASSLGGTGVYPAPLHF. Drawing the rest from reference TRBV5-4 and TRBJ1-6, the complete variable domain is ETGVTQSPTHLIKTRGQQVTLRCSSQSGHNTVSWYQQALGQGPQFIFQYYREEENGRGNFPPRFSGLQFPNYSSELNVNALELDDSALYLCASSLGGTGVYPAPLHFGNGTRLTVT.

CDR3 sequence: CASSSPDRGLYEQYF. CDR3 bases: TGTGCCAGCAGTTCGCCTGACAGGGGGCTCTACGAGCAGTACTTC. V and J are TRBV28 and TRBJ2-7; 10 nucleotides line up with TRBD1. The CDR3 has 15 amino acids. Looked up from germline, CDR1 is MDHEN and CDR2 is SYDVKM. The V and J ends lost 4 bases and 3 bases, in that order; junction bases with no gene match: 6.

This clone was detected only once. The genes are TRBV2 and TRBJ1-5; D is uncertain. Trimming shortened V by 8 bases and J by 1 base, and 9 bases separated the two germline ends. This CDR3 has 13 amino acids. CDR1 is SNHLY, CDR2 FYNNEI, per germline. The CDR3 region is CASSRQSNQPQHF. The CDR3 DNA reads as TGTGCCAGCTCTAGACAAAGCAATCAGCCCCAGCATTTT.

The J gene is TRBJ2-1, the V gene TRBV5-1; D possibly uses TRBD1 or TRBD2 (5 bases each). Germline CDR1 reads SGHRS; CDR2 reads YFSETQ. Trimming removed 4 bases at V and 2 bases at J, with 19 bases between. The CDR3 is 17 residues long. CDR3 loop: CASSHARGQGAYNEQFF. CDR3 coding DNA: TGCGCCAGCAGCCACGCTCGGGGTCAGGGTGCCTACAATGAGCAGTTCTTC.

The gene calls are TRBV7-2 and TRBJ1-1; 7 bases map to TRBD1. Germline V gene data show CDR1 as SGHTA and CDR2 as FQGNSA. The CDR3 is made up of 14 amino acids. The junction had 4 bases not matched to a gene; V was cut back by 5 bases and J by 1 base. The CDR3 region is CASSLGQWNTEAFF. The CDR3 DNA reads TGTGCCAGCAGCCTGGGACAGTGGAACACTGAAGCTTTCTTT.